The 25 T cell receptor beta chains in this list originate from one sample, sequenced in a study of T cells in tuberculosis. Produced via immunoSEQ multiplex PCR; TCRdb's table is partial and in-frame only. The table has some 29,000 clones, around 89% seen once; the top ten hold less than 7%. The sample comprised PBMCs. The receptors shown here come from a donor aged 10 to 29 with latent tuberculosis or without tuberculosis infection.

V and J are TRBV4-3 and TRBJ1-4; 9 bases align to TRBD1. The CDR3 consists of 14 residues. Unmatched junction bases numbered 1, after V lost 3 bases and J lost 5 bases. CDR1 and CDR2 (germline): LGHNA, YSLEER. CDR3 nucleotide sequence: TGCGCCAGCAGCCAGGGACAGGGAAATGAAAAACTGTTTTTT. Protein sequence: CASSQGQGNEKLFF.

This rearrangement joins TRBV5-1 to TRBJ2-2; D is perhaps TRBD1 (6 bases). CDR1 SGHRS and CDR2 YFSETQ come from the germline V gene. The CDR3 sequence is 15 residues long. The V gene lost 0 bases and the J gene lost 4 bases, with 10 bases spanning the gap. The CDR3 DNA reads TGCGCCAGCAGCTTGGTTGACAGGCTCACCGGGGAGCTGTTTTTT. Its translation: CASSLVDRLTGELFF.

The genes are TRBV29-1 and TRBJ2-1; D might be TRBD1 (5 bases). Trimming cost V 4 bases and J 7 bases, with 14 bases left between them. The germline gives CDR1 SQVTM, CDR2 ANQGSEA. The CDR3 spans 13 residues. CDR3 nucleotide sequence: TGCAGCGTTGTTCCCGACAGCTTAAATGAGCAGTTCTTC. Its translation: CSVVPDSLNEQFF.

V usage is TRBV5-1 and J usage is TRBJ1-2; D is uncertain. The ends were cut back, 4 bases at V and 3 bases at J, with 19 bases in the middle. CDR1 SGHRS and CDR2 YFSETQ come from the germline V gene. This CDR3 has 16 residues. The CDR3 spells CASSADRVQAYYGYTF. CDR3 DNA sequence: TGCGCCAGCAGCGCCGACCGGGTCCAAGCTTACTATGGCTACACCTTC.

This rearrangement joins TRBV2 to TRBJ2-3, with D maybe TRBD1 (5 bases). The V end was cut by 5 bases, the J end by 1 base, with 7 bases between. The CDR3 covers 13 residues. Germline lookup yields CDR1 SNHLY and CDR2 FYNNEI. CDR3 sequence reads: CASSQGRTDTQYF. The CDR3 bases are TGTGCCAGCAGTCAGGGCCGCACAGATACGCAGTATTTT. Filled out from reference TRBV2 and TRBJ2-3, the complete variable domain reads EPEVTQTPSHQVTQMGQEVILRCVPISNHLYFYWYRQILGQKVEFLVSFYNNEISEKSEIFDDQFSVERPDGSNFTLKIRSTKLEDSAMYFCASSQGRTDTQYFGPGTRLTVL.

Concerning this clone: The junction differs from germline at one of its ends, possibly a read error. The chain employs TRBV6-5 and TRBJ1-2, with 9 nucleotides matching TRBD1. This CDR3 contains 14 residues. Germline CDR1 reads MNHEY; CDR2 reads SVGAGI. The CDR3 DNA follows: TGTGCCAGCAGATACAGGGGGCCCCCCTATCGCTACACCTTC. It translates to CASRYRGPPYRYTF.

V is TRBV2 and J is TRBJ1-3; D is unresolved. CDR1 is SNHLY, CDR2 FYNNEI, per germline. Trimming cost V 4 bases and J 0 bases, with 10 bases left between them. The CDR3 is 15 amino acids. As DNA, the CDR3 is TGTGCCAGCAGTGTCTTGAGTTACTCTGGAAACACCATATATTTT. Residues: CASSVLSYSGNTIYF.

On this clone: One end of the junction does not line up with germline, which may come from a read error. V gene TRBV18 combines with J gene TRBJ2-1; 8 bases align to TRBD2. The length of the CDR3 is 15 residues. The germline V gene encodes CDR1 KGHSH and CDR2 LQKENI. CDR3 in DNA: TGTGCCAGCTCTCCACGGGGGGGCCCAGGAAATGAGCAGTTCTTC. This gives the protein CASSPRGGPGNEQFF.

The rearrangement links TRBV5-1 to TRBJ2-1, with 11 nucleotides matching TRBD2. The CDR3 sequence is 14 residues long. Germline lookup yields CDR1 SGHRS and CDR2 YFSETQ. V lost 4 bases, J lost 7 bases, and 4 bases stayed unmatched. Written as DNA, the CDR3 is TGCGCCAGCAGCGGGACTAGCGGTTGGAATGAGCAGTTCTTC. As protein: CASSGTSGWNEQFF.

This chain's CDR3 is CASSAPSSGYTF. The DNA for the CDR3 is TGTGCCAGCAGTGCTCCTAGTAGTGGCTACACCTTC. The chain links TRBV28 to TRBJ1-2; no firm D call. Germline CDR1 and CDR2: MDHEN and SYDVKM. There are 12 residues in the CDR3. Trimming shortened V by 5 bases and J by 7 bases, and 11 bases separated the two germline ends.

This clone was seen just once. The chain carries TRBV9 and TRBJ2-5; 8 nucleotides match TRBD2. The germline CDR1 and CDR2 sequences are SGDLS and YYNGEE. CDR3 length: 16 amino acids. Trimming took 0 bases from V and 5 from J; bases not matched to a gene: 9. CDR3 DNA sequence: TGTGCCAGCAGCGTAGCGGGGGGGCCGGAACTCGAGACCCAGTACTTC. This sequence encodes CASSVAGGPELETQYF.

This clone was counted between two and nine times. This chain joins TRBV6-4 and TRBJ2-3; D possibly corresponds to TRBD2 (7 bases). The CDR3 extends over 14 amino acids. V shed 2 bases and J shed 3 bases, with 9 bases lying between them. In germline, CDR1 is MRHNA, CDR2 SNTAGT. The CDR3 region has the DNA TGTGCCAGCAGTGACAAGGGGGGGACAGATACGCAGTATTTT. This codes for CASSDKGGTDTQYF.

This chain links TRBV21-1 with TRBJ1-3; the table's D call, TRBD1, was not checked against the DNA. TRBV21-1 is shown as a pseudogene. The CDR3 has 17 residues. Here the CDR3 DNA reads TGTGCCAGCAGCAAAGGGGTGGGCCTTATCTCGGGAAACACCATATATTTT. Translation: CASSKGVGLISGNTIYF.

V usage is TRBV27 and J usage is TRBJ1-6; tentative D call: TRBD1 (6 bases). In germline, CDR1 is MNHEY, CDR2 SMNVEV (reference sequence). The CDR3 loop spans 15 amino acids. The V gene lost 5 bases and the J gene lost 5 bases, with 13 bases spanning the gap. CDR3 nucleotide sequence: TGTGCCAGCAGTCCACAGGGATATAATAATTCACCCCTCCACTTT. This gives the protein CASSPQGYNNSPLHF.

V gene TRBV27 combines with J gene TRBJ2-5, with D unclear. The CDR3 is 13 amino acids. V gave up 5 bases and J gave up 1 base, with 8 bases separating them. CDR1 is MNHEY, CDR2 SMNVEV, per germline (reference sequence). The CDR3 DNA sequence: TGTGCCAGCAGTCCACGGTCCCAAGAGACCCAGTACTTC. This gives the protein CASSPRSQETQYF.

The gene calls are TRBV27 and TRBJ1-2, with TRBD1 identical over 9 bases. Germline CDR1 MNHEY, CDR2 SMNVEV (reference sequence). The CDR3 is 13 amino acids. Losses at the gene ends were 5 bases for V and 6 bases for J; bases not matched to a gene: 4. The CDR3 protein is CASSPGTGHGYTF. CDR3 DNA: TGTGCCAGCAGTCCAGGGACAGGGCATGGCTACACCTTC.

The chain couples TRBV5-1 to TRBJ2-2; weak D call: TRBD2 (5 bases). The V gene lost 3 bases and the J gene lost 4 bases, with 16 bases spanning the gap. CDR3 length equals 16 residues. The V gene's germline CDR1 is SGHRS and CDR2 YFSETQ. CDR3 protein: CASSSTGISSTGELFF. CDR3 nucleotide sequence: TGCGCCAGCAGCTCCACCGGGATATCCAGCACCGGGGAGCTGTTTTTT.

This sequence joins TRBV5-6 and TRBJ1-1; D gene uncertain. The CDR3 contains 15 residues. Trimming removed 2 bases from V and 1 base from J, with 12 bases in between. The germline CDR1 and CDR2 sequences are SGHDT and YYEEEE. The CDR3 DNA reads TGTGCCAGCAGCTTCGAACCGGGGAAGAACACTGAAGCTTTCTTT. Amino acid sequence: CASSFEPGKNTEAFF.

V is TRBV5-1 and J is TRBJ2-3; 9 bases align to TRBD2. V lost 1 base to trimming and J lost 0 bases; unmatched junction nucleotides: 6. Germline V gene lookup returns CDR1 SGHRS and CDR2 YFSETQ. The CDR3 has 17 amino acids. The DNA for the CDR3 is TGCGCCAGCAGCTTGTTTCTAGCGGGGAGCAGCACAGATACGCAGTATTTT. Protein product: CASSLFLAGSSTDTQYF.

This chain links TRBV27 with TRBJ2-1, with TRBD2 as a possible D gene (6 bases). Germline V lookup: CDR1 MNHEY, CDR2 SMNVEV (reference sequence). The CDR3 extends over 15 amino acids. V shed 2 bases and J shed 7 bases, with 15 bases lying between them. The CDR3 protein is CASSLTGLSDNEQFF. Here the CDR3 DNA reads TGTGCCAGCAGTTTAACGGGACTCTCGGATAATGAGCAGTTCTTC.

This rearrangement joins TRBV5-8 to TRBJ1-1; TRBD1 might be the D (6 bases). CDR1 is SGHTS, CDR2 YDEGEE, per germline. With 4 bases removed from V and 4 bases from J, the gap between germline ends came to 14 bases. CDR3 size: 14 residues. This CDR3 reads CASSHRTGITEAFF. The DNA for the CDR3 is TGTGCCAGCAGCCATCGTACAGGGATCACTGAAGCTTTCTTT.

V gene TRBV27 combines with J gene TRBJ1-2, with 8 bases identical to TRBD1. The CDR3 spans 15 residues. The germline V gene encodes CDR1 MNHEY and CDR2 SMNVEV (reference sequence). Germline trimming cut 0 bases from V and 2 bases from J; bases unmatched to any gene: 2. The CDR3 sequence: CASSLSHRGNYGYTF. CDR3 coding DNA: TGTGCCAGCAGTTTATCCCACAGGGGGAACTATGGCTACACCTTC.

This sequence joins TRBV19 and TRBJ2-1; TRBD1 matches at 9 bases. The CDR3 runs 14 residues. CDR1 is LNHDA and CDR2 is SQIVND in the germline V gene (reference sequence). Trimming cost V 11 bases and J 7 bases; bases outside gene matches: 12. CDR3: CARPGQGKLNEQFF. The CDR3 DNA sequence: TGTGCCCGCCCGGGACAGGGAAAATTAAATGAGCAGTTCTTC.

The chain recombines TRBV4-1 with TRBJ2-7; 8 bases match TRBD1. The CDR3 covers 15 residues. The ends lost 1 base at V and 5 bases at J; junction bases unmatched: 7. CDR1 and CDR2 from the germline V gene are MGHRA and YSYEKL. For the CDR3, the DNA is TGCGCCAGCAGCCAAGTAGGCAGGGGGCAGGACGAGCAGTACTTC. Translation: CASSQVGRGQDEQYF.

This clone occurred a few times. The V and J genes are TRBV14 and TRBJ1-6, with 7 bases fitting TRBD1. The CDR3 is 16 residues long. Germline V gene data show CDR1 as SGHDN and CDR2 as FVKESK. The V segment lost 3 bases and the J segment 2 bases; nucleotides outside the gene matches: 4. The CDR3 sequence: CASSHPQGAYNSPLHF. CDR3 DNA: TGTGCCAGCAGCCACCCTCAGGGGGCCTATAATTCACCCCTCCACTTT.